The 10 T cell receptor delta chains presented below share a single source sample, sequenced in a study of gamma delta lymphoproliferative disorders and STAT genes. TCRdb reanalyzed the multiplex PCR reads using CATT. The table has fewer than 3,500 delta-chain clones, 0.95% to 1.5% seen once. The receptor sequences were amplified from genomic DNA of peripheral blood mononuclear cells. Sequencing was done on a sample of blood. The receptors here all came from a human donor in good health.

Comments on this clone: The amino acid sequence in TCRdb belongs to a much larger clone and departs from this DNA's translation at residue 3, likely a sequencing read error; the sequence shown is translated from the DNA. The V gene is TRDV2, the J gene TRDJ1, with TRDD3 matching over 13 bases. The CDR3 extends over 20 amino acids. Germline CDR1 and CDR2: GEAIGNYY and EKD. The CDR3 DNA reads TGTGCCTATGACGACTCTTTCCGTACTGGGGGATACGCGGGAACCGATAAACTCATCTTT. Translation: CAYDDSFRTGGYAGTDKLIF.

A remark on this clone: The protein TCRdb gives is from a much larger clone and does not agree with this DNA's translation at residue 3, likely a read error; the protein shown here comes from the DNA. The chain links TRDV2 to TRDJ1; 7 bases agree with TRDD3. The germline V gene has CDR1 GEAIGNYY and CDR2 EKD. CDR3 size: 17 residues. The CDR3 here is CAYDTLLGTRGTDKLIF. As DNA, the CDR3 is TGTGCCTATGACACCTTACTGGGGACTCGGGGCACCGATAAACTCATCTTT.

Notes on this clone: This is likely an artifact of a read error, given a far larger clone one base away. This chain links TRDV2 with TRDJ3, with 12 positions matching TRDD3. Unmatched junction bases numbered 18, after V lost 3 bases and J lost 1 base. The CDR3 extends over 23 amino acids. The germline V gene encodes CDR1 GEAIGNYY and CDR2 EKD. The CDR3 DNA is TGTGCCTGTGACGCGATCTCACTGGGGGATACTAGGGCCTCTTCCTGGGACACCCGACAGATGTTTTTC. As protein: CACDAISLGDTRASSWDTRQMFF.

Worth noting for this clone: This likely stems from a read error, as it lies one base from a far larger clone. Other nucleotide sequences in the sample specify the same CDR3. The chain links TRDV2 to TRDJ1, with 9 bases identical to TRDD3. J lost 5 bases, V lost 0 bases, and 6 bases had no gene match. Germline values: CDR1 GEAIGNYY, CDR2 EKD. This CDR3 region has 15 residues. The chain's CDR3 is CACDTLAGDTDKLIF. In DNA form, the CDR3 reads TGTGCCTGTGACACCTTAGCGGGGGATACTGATAAACTCATCTTT.

In regard to this clone: This probably arose from a read error, given a far larger clone one base away. This sample includes further DNA sequences coding for the same CDR3. The chain recombines TRDV2 with TRDJ3, with 11 bases fitting TRDD3. This CDR3 comprises 18 residues. Germline CDR1 GEAIGNYY, CDR2 EKD. CDR3 DNA: TGTGCCTGTGACACTGGGGGATACGGGTCCTGGGATACCCGACAGATGTTTTTC. This gives the protein CACDTGGYGSWDTRQMFF.

In this sample, this clone turned up a few times. A single base is all that separates this from a far larger clone, so a read error is likely. Other nucleotide sequences in the sample specify the same CDR3. V is TRDV1 and J is TRDJ1, with 13 positions matching TRDD3. The CDR3 contains 23 residues. Germline V gives CDR1 TSWWSYY, CDR2 QGS. DNA of the CDR3: TGTGCCCCGGGGCCTACAGCATCTTACTGGGGGATACGCAAGATTGGGTACACCGATAAACTCATCTTT. Protein product: CAPGPTASYWGIRKIGYTDKLIF.

This clone has a handful of counts. A read error likely explains this, since a far larger clone differs by one base. This chain connects TRDV1 to TRDJ1, with a tentative D call TRDD2 (5 bases). Germline V gene data show CDR1 as TSWWSYY and CDR2 as QGS. This CDR3 has 24 amino acids. Trimming removed 2 bases from V and 2 bases from J, with 39 bases in between. The CDR3 loop reads CALGERLPHLLVPIQRGRTDKLIF. In DNA form, the CDR3 reads TGTGCTCTTGGGGAAAGGCTGCCCCACCTTCTTGTACCCATCCAGAGGGGTAGGACCGATAAACTCATCTTT.

This clone was seen a few times. TCRdb assigns this DNA the protein of a much larger clone, which departs from its translation at residue 9; this likely reflects a read error, and the protein shown comes from translating the DNA. The chain couples TRDV2 to TRDJ3, with TRDD3 as a possible D gene (5 bases). The CDR3 sequence is 21 residues long. The germline V gene has CDR1 GEAIGNYY and CDR2 EKD. The V end lost 0 bases, the J end lost 0 bases, and 20 bases lay between the germline ends. CDR3 sequence (DNA): TGTGCCTGTGACACCGTATCTGGGAGATCCGAAAGCTCCTGGGACACCCGACAGATGTTTTTC. Protein product: CACDTVSGRSESSWDTRQMFF.

In regard to this clone: This DNA translates differently at residue 6 from the TCRdb protein, which is that of a much larger clone; a read error is likely, and the protein shown is the DNA's own translation. This rearrangement joins TRDV2 to TRDJ1; maybe TRDD3 (6 bases). The CDR3 contains 18 residues. V shed 0 bases and J shed 0 bases, with 19 bases lying between them. The germline CDR1 and CDR2 sequences are GEAIGNYY and EKD. CDR3 in DNA: TGTGCCTGTGACACCGCAGTCGGTCGGATACTACACACCGATAAACTCATCTTT. Its protein is CACDTAVGRILHTDKLIF.

As for this clone: A read error likely explains this, since a far larger clone differs by one base. The J gene call is TRDJ1, but no V gene call exists; TRDD3, the table's D call, lacks a check against the DNA. CDR3 size: 17 residues. The CDR3 sequence is CACDTVGDIHNTDKLIF. CDR3 sequence (DNA): TGTGCCTGCGACACCGTGGGGGATATACATAACACCGATAAACTCATCTTT.